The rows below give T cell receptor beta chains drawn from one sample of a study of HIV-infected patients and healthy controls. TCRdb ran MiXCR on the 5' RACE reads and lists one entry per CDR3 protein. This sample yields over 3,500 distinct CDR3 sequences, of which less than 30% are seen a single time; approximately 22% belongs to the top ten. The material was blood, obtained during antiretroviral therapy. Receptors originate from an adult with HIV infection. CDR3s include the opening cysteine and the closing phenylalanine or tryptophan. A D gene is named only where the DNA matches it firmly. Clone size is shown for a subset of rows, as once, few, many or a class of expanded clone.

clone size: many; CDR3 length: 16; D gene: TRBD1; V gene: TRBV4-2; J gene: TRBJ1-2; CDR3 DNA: TGTGCCAGCAGCCTCGAGGGGGGACAGGGGGCAGAGGGCTACACCTTC; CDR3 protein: CASSLEGGQGAEGYTF
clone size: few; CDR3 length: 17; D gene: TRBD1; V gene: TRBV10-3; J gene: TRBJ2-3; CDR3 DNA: TGTGCCATCAGTGCGCCCCAGGGGGCGTGGGAAACAGATACGCAGTATTTT; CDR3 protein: CAISAPQGAWETDTQYF
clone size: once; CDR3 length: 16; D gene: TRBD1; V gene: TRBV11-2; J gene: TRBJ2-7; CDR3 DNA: TGTGCCAGCAGCACCCCCGGGGGGACAGGGGGCTACGAGCAGTACTTC; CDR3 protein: CASSTPGGTGGYEQYF
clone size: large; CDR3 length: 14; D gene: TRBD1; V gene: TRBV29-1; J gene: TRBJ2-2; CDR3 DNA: TGCAGCACCTCTGGGACAGTTAACACCGGGGAGCTGTTTTTT; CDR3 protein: CSTSGTVNTGELFF
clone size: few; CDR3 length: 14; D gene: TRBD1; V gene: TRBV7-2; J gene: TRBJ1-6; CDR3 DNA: TGTGCCAGCAGCCCAGGACAGGCGCCTTCACCCCTCCACTTT; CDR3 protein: CASSPGQAPSPLHF
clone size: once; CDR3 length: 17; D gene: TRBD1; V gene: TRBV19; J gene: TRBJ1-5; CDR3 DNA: TGTGCCAGTAGTTCCATCTACCCGGGACAGTCGAATCAGCCCAAGCATTTT; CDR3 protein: CASSSIYPGQSNQPKHF
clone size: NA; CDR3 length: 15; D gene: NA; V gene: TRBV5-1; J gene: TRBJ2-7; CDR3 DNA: TGCGCCAGCAGCCAAAAACAGGGTAGCTCCTACGAGCAGTACTTC; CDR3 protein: CASSQKQGSSYEQYF
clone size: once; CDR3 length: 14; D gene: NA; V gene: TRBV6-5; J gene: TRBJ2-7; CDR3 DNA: TGTGCCAGCAGCCCTGGGATTTCTATGTACGAGCAGTACTTC; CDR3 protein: CASSPGISMYEQYF
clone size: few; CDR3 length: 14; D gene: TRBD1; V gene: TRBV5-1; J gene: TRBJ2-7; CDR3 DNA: TGCGCCAGCAGCGCCGGGACAGGATCCTACGAGCAGTACTTC; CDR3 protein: CASSAGTGSYEQYF
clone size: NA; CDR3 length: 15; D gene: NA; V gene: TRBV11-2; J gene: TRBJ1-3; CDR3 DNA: TGTGCCAGCAGCTTATCTACCGGGCAGGGGAACACCATATATTTT; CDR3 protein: CASSLSTGQGNTIYF